This T cell receptor beta chain was identified during a study of control samples from healthy donors and cancer patients. This clone has a single count. V shed 4 bases and J 6 bases; nucleotides not matched to a gene: 2. This CDR3 region has 14 residues. Per the germline V gene, CDR1 is SEHNR and CDR2 is FQNEAQ (reference sequence). TCRdb's copy holds only in-frame clones and misses some; the assay was immunoSEQ multiplex PCR. Of approximately 66,000 clones in the sample, nearly 90% are singletons; the top ten hold 6%. The chain links TRBV7-9 to TRBJ1-4; 10 bases match TRBD1. The TCR was taken from a man aged 55 to 70 with colorectal cancer. Specimen: PBMCs. CDR3: CASSSGTGDEKLFF. CDR3 nucleotides: TGTGCCAGCAGCTCCGGGACAGGGGATGAAAAACTGTTTTTT.